This T cell receptor beta chain comes out of a study of blood T cell repertoires in COVID-19. Per the original data handling: Nucleated cell number was recorded as an estimate derived from reference gene primer amplification. Sequencing used immunoSEQ multiplex PCR; TCRdb keeps in-frame clones, though not all of them. Clonal size and the V and J genes are those of that table, whereas D and trimming came from the DNA. The data contain 400,000 to 450,000 clones, around 88% of them singletons. This clone was observed a single time. The V gene's germline CDR1 is SNHLY and CDR2 FYNNEI. The CDR3 is made up of 15 amino acids. The germline V and J ends were trimmed by 4 bases and 5 bases, with 18 bases remaining between them.

The chain joins TRBV2 to TRBJ2-7; D is possibly TRBD2 (6 bases). The sequencing sample was made of peripheral blood. This sequence originates from a woman in her 50s with COVID-19, enrolled during active disease. The CDR3 DNA follows: TGTGCCAGCAGTGTTTCAGGGCGGGGTCCCCACGAGCAGTACTTC. It is translated as CASSVSGRGPHEQYF.